This T cell receptor (beta chain) was captured by sequencing in a study of OX40 agonist ivuxolimab in advanced cancers. Study background: Patients received ivuxolimab, an agonistic anti-OX40 (CD134) antibody. Three patients, one with hepatocellular carcinoma and two with cutaneous melanoma, achieved partial responses.

The table came from immunoSEQ multiplex PCR; TCRdb's copy has only in-frame clones and leaves some out. Of about 69,000 clones listed, about four fifths are singletons. The V gene's germline CDR1 is MNHNS and CDR2 SASEGT. V lost 5 bases and J lost 7, with 9 bases in between. The CDR3 contains 11 residues. Sequenced material: CD4+ or CD8+ T cells sorted from blood, taken in a trial of the OX40 agonist ivuxolimab. V gene TRBV6-1 combines with J gene TRBJ2-7; D perhaps matches TRBD1 (5 bases). The TCR comes from an adult with an advanced solid tumor such as melanoma, head and neck, liver or kidney cancer. The chain's CDR3 is CASSPRVEQYF. Here the CDR3 DNA reads TGTGCCAGCAGTCCCAGGGTTGAGCAGTACTTC.